Following are 16 T cell receptor beta chains from one sample sequenced in a study of cytomegalovirus exposure and HLA in healthy donors. Amplification used 60 Vbeta primers and 13 Jbeta primers. Generated by immunoSEQ multiplex PCR, the TCRdb table keeps only in-frame clones and is missing some. The sample shows about 210,000 clones, around three quarters of them seen only once. Source material: PBMCs. Receptors originate from a woman aged 30 to 39 in good health and CMV-seropositive.

The gene calls are TRBV19 and TRBJ1-1; D ambiguous. CDR1 and CDR2 from the germline V gene are LNHDA and SQIVND (reference sequence). Trimming pared 7 bases from V and 3 bases from J, leaving 18 bases between. The CDR3 is made up of 15 amino acids. This CDR3 is CASTLWARSDTEAFF. CDR3 nucleotide sequence: TGTGCCAGTACCCTATGGGCCAGAAGTGACACTGAAGCTTTCTTT.

This clone was seen more than once but under ten times. The DNA for the CDR3 is TGTGCCAGCAGTTCCCCCGGGACAGGTGAAGCTTTCTTT. Its translation: CASSSPGTGEAFF. This chain uses TRBV28 with TRBJ1-1; 8 bases are shared with TRBD1. The CDR3 is 13 amino acids. The V gene's germline CDR1 is MDHEN and CDR2 SYDVKM. After removal of 4 bases from V and 7 bases from J, the junction contained 5 bases not matched to a gene.

This chain connects TRBV7-3 to TRBJ1-1; possibly TRBD1 for D (6 bases). Germline V lookup: CDR1 SGHTA, CDR2 FQGTGA. This CDR3 is built from 14 residues. V was clipped by 1 base and J by 9 bases, with 15 bases between them. In DNA, the CDR3 is TGTGCCAGCAGCTTAATGCCTACACAGGGACAAGCTTTCTTT. It encodes CASSLMPTQGQAFF.

The rearrangement joins TRBV11-2 to TRBJ2-5; TRBD2 matches 8 bases. CDR1 is SGHAT and CDR2 is FQNNGV in the germline V gene. V dropped 3 bases and J dropped 7; count of bases not matched to a gene: 7. The length of the CDR3 is 14 residues. This chain's CDR3 is CASSFQREMGTQYF. The CDR3 DNA reads TGTGCCAGCAGCTTCCAGCGGGAGATGGGGACCCAGTACTTC.

The rearrangement uses TRBV19 and TRBJ2-5, with 13 bases that match TRBD2. From germline, CDR1 is LNHDA and CDR2 SQIVND (reference sequence). V shed 4 bases, J shed 5 bases, and the junction held 7 bases outside the gene matches. The CDR3 is made up of 16 amino acids. As DNA, the CDR3 is TGTGCCAGTAGTACCCTACTAGCGGGGGGGCCGGAGACCCAGTACTTC. Translation gives CASSTLLAGGPETQYF.

This chain connects TRBV5-6 to TRBJ2-1; 8 nucleotides agree with TRBD1. This CDR3 is 15 amino acids long. The V gene end was trimmed by 4 bases and the J gene end by 6 bases; junction bases not matched to a gene: 9. Germline CDR1 and CDR2: SGHDT and YYEEEE. The CDR3 here is CASSPSGGSPNEQFF. The CDR3 nucleotides read TGTGCCAGCAGCCCTTCAGGGGGCTCTCCCAATGAGCAGTTCTTC.

In its sample, this clone was seen a few times. The CDR3, as DNA: TGCGCCAGCAGCCAAGACGCCCGCCGCGGTTCACCCCTCCACTTT. This sequence encodes CASSQDARRGSPLHF. The rearrangement joins TRBV4-3 to TRBJ1-6; D uncertain. Trimming stripped 0 bases from V and 9 bases from J, with 12 bases between. The CDR3 is made up of 15 amino acids. Germline V CDR1 and CDR2: LGHNA, YSLEER.

The chain employs TRBV28 and TRBJ1-1, with 7 bases fitting TRBD1. From germline, CDR1 is MDHEN and CDR2 SYDVKM. The CDR3 spans 13 residues. The junction had 4 bases not matched to a gene; V was cut back by 6 bases and J by 3 bases. This CDR3 is CASSQGQYTEAFF. The CDR3 DNA follows: TGTGCCAGCAGCCAGGGACAGTACACTGAAGCTTTCTTT.

This clone has only a few counts. This chain joins TRBV6-1 and TRBJ1-4; 7 nucleotides line up with TRBD1. The J segment lost 4 bases and the V segment lost 2 bases, leaving 4 bases of the junction unmatched. The CDR3 contains 15 residues. Germline V CDR1 and CDR2: MNHNS, SASEGT. The CDR3 is CASSERDSDNEKLFF. Written as DNA, the CDR3 is TGTGCCAGCAGTGAAAGGGACAGTGATAATGAAAAACTGTTTTTT.

V is TRBV28 and J is TRBJ1-2, with TRBD1 matching over 9 bases. Germline CDR1 reads MDHEN; CDR2 reads SYDVKM. This CDR3 has 15 residues. V dropped 6 bases and J dropped 0; count of bases not matched to a gene: 5. The CDR3 here is CASRMGQGANYGYTF. The CDR3, as DNA: TGTGCCAGCAGGATGGGACAGGGAGCTAACTATGGCTACACCTTC.

CDR3 sequence (DNA): TGTGCCAGCAGCCGAGGCACTAGCACAGATACGCAGTATTTT. As protein: CASSRGTSTDTQYF. The chain is built from TRBV6-1 and TRBJ2-3; D uncertain. CDR3 length equals 14 residues. The ends were cut back, 6 bases at V and 0 bases at J, with 10 bases in the middle. Germline loops: CDR1 MNHNS, CDR2 SASEGT.

This clone was observed a single time. The chain joins TRBV6-5 to TRBJ2-7; TRBD1 is a possible D gene (6 bases). The CDR3 extends over 15 amino acids. V lost 9 bases and J 3 bases, leaving 21 bases between the germline ends. The germline gives CDR1 MNHEY, CDR2 SVGAGI. For the CDR3, the DNA is TGTGCCAGTAAATGGGGAAGGGGGAAAAACTACGAGCAGTACTTC. It is translated as CASKWGRGKNYEQYF.

To note about this clone: At one end the junction does not follow the germline gene, possibly because of a read error. Other DNA sequences in this sample translate to the same CDR3. The chain is built from TRBV28 and TRBJ1-1, with D hard to call. CDR3 size: 11 residues. Germline V gene sequence: CDR1 MDHEN, CDR2 SYDVKM. The CDR3 spells CASSLGGEAFF. DNA of the CDR3: TGCGCCAGCAGTTTAGGAGGGGAAGCTTTCTTT.

This clone has more than one count but fewer than ten. V and J are TRBV7-9 and TRBJ1-6; no definite D call. There are 15 residues in the CDR3. The germline gives CDR1 SEHNR, CDR2 FQNEAQ (reference sequence). The V gene lost 4 bases and the J gene lost 6 bases, with 13 bases spanning the gap. The CDR3 spells CASSSFNSINSPLHF. In nucleotides, the CDR3 is TGTGCCAGCAGCTCTTTTAACTCCATTAATTCACCCCTCCACTTT. Filled out from reference TRBV7-9 and TRBJ1-6, the complete variable domain reads DTGVSQNPRHKITKRGQNVTFRCDPISEHNRLYWYRQTLGQGPEFLTYFQNEAQLEKSRLLSDRFSAERPKGSFSTLEIQRTEQGDSAMYLCASSSFNSINSPLHFGNGTRLTVT.

The rearrangement joins TRBV7-8 to TRBJ2-1; the match to TRBD1 covers 9 bases. The CDR3 totals 13 residues. The ends lost 4 bases at V and 9 bases at J; junction bases unmatched: 4. Germline lookup yields CDR1 SGHVS and CDR2 FQNEAQ. As DNA, the CDR3 is TGTGCCAGCAGCTGGGGACAGGGAGTTGAGCAGTTCTTC. Protein: CASSWGQGVEQFF.

This clone appeared a few times. V and J are TRBV9 and TRBJ2-3, with 9 bases matching TRBD2. The CDR3 covers 16 residues. Germline V gene sequence: CDR1 SGDLS, CDR2 YYNGEE. The trim removed 0 bases at V and 10 bases at J, leaving 12 bases unmatched. CDR3 bases: TGTGCCAGCAGCGTAGGGATTGCGGGAGGGGAGGATGCGCAGTATTTT. Amino acid sequence: CASSVGIAGGEDAQYF. The full variable domain, in which reference TRBV9 and TRBJ2-3 provide the parts outside the CDR3, is DSGVTQTPKHLITATGQRVTLRCSPRSGDLSVYWYQQSLDQGLQFLIQYYNGEERAKGNILERFSAQQFPDLHSELNLSSLELGDSALYFCASSVGIAGGEDAQYFGPGTRLTVL.